This section outlines one T cell receptor (beta chain) sequence together with its context. As yet, its antigen is unknown. The source of the sample is a study of CXCR3-negative and CXCR3-positive naive CD8 T cells. Study observations and caveats: Comparably high diversity was seen in both naive subsets, and much lower diversity in memory CD8+ cells. When CXCR3-positive naive cells were set against CXCR3-negative naive cells, the former had more hydrophobic TRB CDR3s. The TRBV-TRBJ usage of naive CXCR3-negative and CXCR3-positive cells was similar, but that of memory cells differed.

Libraries of TRB cDNA were made by 5' RACE and carried UMIs. TCRdb reprocessed the 5' RACE reads, keeping one entry per CDR3 protein, no DNA. This repertoire comprises some 140,000 distinct CDR3 sequences; its ten largest clones make up 0.4% to 0.45%. The receptor comes from a human donor in good health. Some clones in this sample may be carry-over from other donors' samples. Input material: naive CXCR3+ CD8+ T cells from blood. As to subset: CD45RO-CCR7+CD27+CD95- naive CD8+ T cells expressing CXCR3 (TNR3+).

CDR3 protein: CASSVGGTASYEQYF. V and J are TRBV9 and TRBJ2-7; absent DNA, TCRdb's TRBD1 call cannot be checked. Germline V gives CDR1 SGDLS, CDR2 YYNGEE. The CDR3 totals 15 residues.